One TCR beta chain is described in this entry. Its antigen is still unknown. Sequence data for DNA of cultured CD4+ T cells were generated by the Oncomine TCR Beta short-read assay. TCRdb reanalysed the PCR reads using MiXCR and keeps one entry per CDR3 protein. The table has 15,000 to 20,000 distinct CDR3 sequences, approximately 62% seen once. Noted treatment: approximately nine-day PBMC culture with coronavirus spike peptide pools or control peptides (ViraFEST assay). First, ViraFEST expanded antigen-specific T cells with peptide pools, and next it sequenced the TCRs. The record originates from a study of vaccination and CD4 T cells after COVID-19. About the study: Post-COVID draws followed diagnosis by a median around 97 days (range 35 to 161). The authors gave control cultures a CEFX pool, an HIV-1 Nef pool, or no peptide. Overlapping spike peptides from SARS-CoV-2, HCoV-NL63, HCoV-OC43 and HCoV-229E served to stimulate the cells.

CDR1 is SGHRS and CDR2 is YFSETQ in the germline V gene. The CDR3 is 15 residues long. V lost 4 bases and J lost 6, with 19 bases in between. The chain is built from TRBV5-1 and TRBJ2-5, with D possibly TRBD2 on 6 matching bases. Sequenced input: CD4+ T cells from blood, cultured in vitro. This receptor was taken from a human donor who had recovered from COVID-19. The CDR3 is CASSPATGRIKTQYF. CDR3 DNA sequence: TGCGCCAGCAGCCCGGCGACGGGGAGGATAAAGACCCAGTACTTC.